The clone carrying this T cell receptor (beta chain) was recorded once. The entry originates in a study of blood T cell repertoires in COVID-19. Study information: Material from acute and convalescent COVID-19 was sourced from the United States, Italy and Spain.

CDR3 length equals 17 residues. Clones were sequenced by immunoSEQ multiplex PCR, and TCRdb holds only the in-frame ones, with some missing. The sample lists 45,000 to 55,000 clones, about 92% occurring once. This sequence originates from a human donor in a cohort sampled during active COVID-19. Sequenced sample: peripheral blood. The rearrangement joins TRBV21-1 to TRBJ2-7; the table's TRBD2 call for D was not verified on the DNA. TRBV21-1 is recorded as a pseudogene. CDR3 nucleotide sequence: TGTGCCAGCAGCAAAGCCACACTAGGACCGAGCTCCTACGAGCAGTACTTC. Protein: CASSKATLGPSSYEQYF.